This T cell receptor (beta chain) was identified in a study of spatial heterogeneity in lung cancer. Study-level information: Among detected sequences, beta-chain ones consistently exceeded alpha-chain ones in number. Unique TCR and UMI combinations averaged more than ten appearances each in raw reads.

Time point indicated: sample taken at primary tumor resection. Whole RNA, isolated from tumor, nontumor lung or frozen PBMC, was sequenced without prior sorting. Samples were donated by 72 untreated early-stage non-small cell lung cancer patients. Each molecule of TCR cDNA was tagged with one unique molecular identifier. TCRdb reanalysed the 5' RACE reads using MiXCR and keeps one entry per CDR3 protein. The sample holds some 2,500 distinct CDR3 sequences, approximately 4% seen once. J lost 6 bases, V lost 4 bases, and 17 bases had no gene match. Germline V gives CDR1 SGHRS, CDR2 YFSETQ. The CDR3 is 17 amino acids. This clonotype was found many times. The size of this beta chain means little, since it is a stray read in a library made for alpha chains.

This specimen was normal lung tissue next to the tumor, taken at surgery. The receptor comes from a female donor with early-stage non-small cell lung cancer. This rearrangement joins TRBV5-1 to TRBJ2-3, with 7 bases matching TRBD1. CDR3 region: CASSLGSRGQRADTQYF. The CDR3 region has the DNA TGCGCCAGCAGCCTAGGCTCGAGGGGACAGAGGGCGGATACGCAGTATTTT.